This is a list of T cell receptor beta chains from one sample in a study of blood T cell repertoires in COVID-19. Assay: immunoSEQ multiplex PCR; the TCRdb copy retains only in-frame clones and omits some. The sample yields approximately 290,000 clones, about 90% seen once. Sequencing was performed on PBMCs or T cells enriched from blood (not recorded which). The receptors shown here come from a woman aged 18-29 years with acute COVID-19. Both conserved end residues are part of each CDR3. A D gene is named only where the DNA matches it firmly. Rows give clone size only sometimes, using once, few, many, or a class for an expanded clone.

V: TRBV6-5; J: TRBJ2-5; length: 14; size: NA; D: NA; CDR3: CASSYLGASETQYF; DNA: TGTGCCAGCAGTTACCTAGGGGCGTCGGAGACCCAGTACTTC
V: TRBV6-1; J: TRBJ2-7; length: 13; size: once; D: TRBD2; CDR3: CASSETSGRGQSF; DNA: TGTGCCAGCAGTGAGACTAGCGGGAGGGGTCAGAGTTTC
V: TRBV7-2; J: TRBJ2-6; length: 17; size: NA; D: NA; CDR3: CASSGQTGNSGANVLTF; DNA: TGTGCCAGCAGCGGACAGACAGGAAACTCTGGGGCCAACGTCCTGACTTTC
V: TRBV7-3; J: TRBJ2-2; length: 15; size: NA; D: TRBD1; CDR3: CASSPGQEDTGELFF; DNA: TGTGCCAGCAGCCCCGGACAGGAAGACACCGGGGAGCTGTTTTTT
V: TRBV15; J: TRBJ2-1; length: 15; size: NA; D: TRBD2; CDR3: CATSRGAEGGNEQFF; DNA: TGTGCCACCAGCAGAGGAGCGGAGGGAGGGAATGAGCAGTTCTTC
V: TRBV5-1; J: TRBJ2-1; length: 14; size: NA; D: NA; CDR3: CASSPGSLINEQFF; DNA: TGCGCCAGCAGCCCGGGGTCCCTTATTAATGAGCAGTTCTTC
V: TRBV9; J: TRBJ1-1; length: 15; size: once; D: NA; CDR3: CASSVGANPGTEAFF; DNA: TGTGCCAGCAGCGTAGGGGCCAACCCAGGCACTGAAGCTTTCTTT
V: TRBV7-3; J: TRBJ2-1; length: 18; size: NA; D: TRBD2; CDR3: CASSLTSSASGVYNEQFF; DNA: TGTGCCAGCAGCTTAACATCCTCCGCTAGCGGAGTTTACAATGAGCAGTTCTTC
V: TRBV28; J: TRBJ2-3; length: 15; size: NA; D: TRBD1; CDR3: CASRIQDRGGDTQYF; DNA: TGTGCCAGCAGAATCCAGGACAGGGGAGGAGATACGCAGTATTTT
V: TRBV19; J: TRBJ1-5; length: 16; size: NA; D: NA; CDR3: CASGTPGVGSNQPQHF; DNA: TGTGCCAGTGGAACTCCGGGGGTGGGGAGCAATCAGCCCCAGCATTTT
V: TRBV2; J: TRBJ1-5; length: 14; size: NA; D: NA; CDR3: CASSEQVSNQPQHF; DNA: TGTGCCAGCAGTGAACAGGTTAGCAATCAGCCCCAGCATTTT
V: TRBV6-5; J: TRBJ2-7; length: 14; size: once; D: TRBD1; CDR3: CASSARQGAHEQYF; DNA: TGTGCCAGCAGCGCCCGACAGGGGGCCCACGAGCAGTACTTC
V: TRBV28; J: TRBJ1-2; length: 11; size: once; D: NA; CDR3: CASSSIGGYTF; DNA: TGTGCCAGCAGTTCAATCGGTGGCTACACCTTC
V: TRBV7-2; J: TRBJ2-1; length: 14; size: once; D: TRBD2; CDR3: CASSPGTSNNEQFF; DNA: TGTGCCAGCAGCCCAGGGACTAGCAACAATGAGCAGTTCTTC
V: TRBV28; J: TRBJ2-7; length: 15; size: NA; D: TRBD1; CDR3: CASSKPGQGFYEQYF; DNA: TGTGCCAGCAGTAAGCCGGGACAGGGGTTTTACGAGCAGTACTTC